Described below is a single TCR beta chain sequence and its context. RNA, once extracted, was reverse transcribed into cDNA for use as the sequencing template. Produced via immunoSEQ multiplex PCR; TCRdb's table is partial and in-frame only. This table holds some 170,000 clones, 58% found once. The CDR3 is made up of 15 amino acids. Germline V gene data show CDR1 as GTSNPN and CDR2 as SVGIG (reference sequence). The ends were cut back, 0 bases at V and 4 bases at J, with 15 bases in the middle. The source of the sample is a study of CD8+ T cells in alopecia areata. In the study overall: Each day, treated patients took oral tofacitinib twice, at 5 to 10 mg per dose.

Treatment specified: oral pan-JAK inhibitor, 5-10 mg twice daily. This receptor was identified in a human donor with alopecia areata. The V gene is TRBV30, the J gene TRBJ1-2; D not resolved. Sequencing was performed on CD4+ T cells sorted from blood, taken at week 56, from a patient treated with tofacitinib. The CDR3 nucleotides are TGTGCCTGGAGTGTACATTCCCAGCCACCCTATGGCTACACCTTC. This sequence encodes CAWSVHSQPPYGYTF.